Presented here are 7 T cell receptor beta chains from one specimen sequenced in a study of monozygotic twins with inflammatory bowel disease. TCRdb processed the 5' RACE reads again and assigns one entry to each CDR3 protein, with no DNA. Here the sample table reports a few hundred thousand distinct CDR3 sequences. Material: blood. These receptors were collected from a human donor with ulcerative colitis or Crohn's disease, or a healthy co-twin of an affected twin (not recorded which).

This chain uses TRBV9 with TRBJ1-4. Germline V CDR1 and CDR2: SGDLS, YYNGEE. The CDR3 sequence is 14 residues long. CDR3 loop: CASSLDSGNEKLFF.

The rearrangement links TRBV10-3 to TRBJ1-4; TCRdb names TRBD1, which stays unverified in the absence of DNA. CDR1 is ENHRY and CDR2 is SYGVKD in the germline V gene. This CDR3 has 15 amino acids. CDR3 sequence reads: CASSRLGQGDEKLFF.

The chain carries TRBV20-1 and TRBJ1-2; the D call from TCRdb, TRBD1, cannot be confirmed without DNA. The CDR3 is 14 amino acids. The germline CDR1 and CDR2 sequences are DFQATT and SNEGSKA (reference sequence). CDR3 in amino acids: CSARDVQGSFGYTF.

The CDR3 reads CASSLASGGAETQYF. This chain uses TRBV7-3 with TRBJ2-5; the D call from TCRdb, TRBD2, cannot be confirmed without DNA. The CDR3 contains 15 residues. The germline V gene has CDR1 SGHTA and CDR2 FQGTGA.

This rearrangement joins TRBV7-2 to TRBJ2-1; TCRdb calls TRBD1, which cannot be checked without DNA. Looked up from germline, CDR1 is SGHTA and CDR2 is FQGNSA. The CDR3 totals 16 residues. This CDR3 reads CASSPTGGNSYSEQFF.

The rearrangement joins TRBV5-5 to TRBJ1-5; TCRdb gives TRBD1 as the D gene, but with no DNA this cannot be confirmed. In germline, CDR1 is SGHKS, CDR2 YYEKEE (reference sequence). The length of the CDR3 is 17 residues. CDR3 residues: CASSLNAGYVGNQPQHF.

The V call is TRBV4-3, the J call TRBJ2-7. The V gene's germline CDR1 is LGHNA and CDR2 YSLEER. This CDR3 is built from 15 residues. The CDR3 reads CASSQAGQTGYEQYF.